These 14 T cell receptor beta chains share one sample of origin, sequenced in a study of control samples from healthy donors and cancer patients. Profiling relied on immunoSEQ multiplex PCR, and the TCRdb table lists in-frame clones only, not all of them. The sample lists about 220,000 clones; 85% to 95% were seen once. The sequencing input was blood. All receptors come from a man aged 45-65 years in good health.

The CDR3 is CASSSGQPYEQYF. The CDR3, as DNA: TGCGCCAGCAGTTCGGGACAGCCCTACGAGCAGTACTTC. The chain is built from TRBV5-1 and TRBJ2-7, with 7 bases fitting TRBD1. V was clipped by 5 bases and J by 2 bases; unmatched bases: 4. From germline, CDR1 is SGHRS and CDR2 YFSETQ. The CDR3 contains 13 residues.

CDR3 DNA sequence: TGCGCCAGCAGCTTCGGACAGGGTAATGGCTACACCTTC. Its translation is CASSFGQGNGYTF. This chain links TRBV5-1 with TRBJ1-2; 8 positions match TRBD1. The V and J ends lost 2 bases and 6 bases, in that order; junction bases with no gene match: 3. CDR3 length: 13 amino acids. The germline CDR1 and CDR2 sequences are SGHRS and YFSETQ.

This rearrangement joins TRBV7-3 to TRBJ2-2; no reliable D call. V lost 5 bases and J 6 bases, leaving 7 bases between the germline ends. In germline, CDR1 is SGHTA, CDR2 FQGTGA. This CDR3 has 12 amino acids. CDR3 protein: CASSPYPGELFF. DNA for the CDR3: TGTGCCAGCAGCCCGTACCCCGGGGAGCTGTTTTTT.

The chain carries TRBV7-9 and TRBJ2-1, with a tentative D call TRBD1 (7 bases). Germline V gene lookup returns CDR1 SEHNR and CDR2 FQNEAQ (reference sequence). The CDR3 consists of 15 residues. V shed 3 bases and J shed 5 bases, with 14 bases lying between them. DNA for the CDR3: TGTGCCAGCAGCTTGGGGGGTACAGGGGACAATGAGCAGTTCTTC. Amino acid sequence: CASSLGGTGDNEQFF.

V gene TRBV6-6 combines with J gene TRBJ2-1; 8 nucleotides align to TRBD2. This CDR3 is 16 amino acids long. J gave up 8 bases and V 2 bases, and 11 bases lay outside the gene matches. Germline CDR1 MNHNY, CDR2 SVGAGI (reference sequence). The CDR3 sequence is CASSYEEAGGAYEQFF. CDR3 bases: TGTGCCAGCAGTTACGAGGAGGCCGGGGGGGCATATGAGCAGTTCTTC.

A remark on this clone: At one end, the junction sequence differs from germline, possibly due to a read error. The chain couples TRBV12-3 or TRBV12-4 to TRBJ1-1; TRBD1 might be the D (5 bases). The CDR3 has 13 amino acids. The CDR3: CASSLWGNAEAFF. For the CDR3, the DNA is TGTGCCAGCAGTCTATGGGGGAACGCTGAAGCTTTCTTT.

The gene calls are TRBV18 and TRBJ2-7, with 9 bases matching TRBD2. The V and J ends lost 3 bases and 4 bases, in that order; junction bases with no gene match: 13. The germline V gene has CDR1 KGHSH and CDR2 LQKENI. This CDR3 is built from 17 residues. The CDR3 DNA sequence: TGTGCCAGCTCACCTGGTCGGCGGCCTAGCGGGGTATACGAGCAGTACTTC. Translation: CASSPGRRPSGVYEQYF.

The chain employs TRBV6-2 or TRBV6-3 and TRBJ2-3, with 12 bases aligning to TRBD2. Germline-derived CDR1 and CDR2 are MNHEY and SVGEGT. This CDR3 has 18 residues. J lost 1 base, V lost 4 bases, and 9 bases had no gene match. CDR3 sequence (DNA): TGTGCCAGCAGTTGGATCCTAGCGGGGGGGCCTCGCACAGATACGCAGTATTTT. It translates to CASSWILAGGPRTDTQYF.

In its sample, this clone was seen once. The chain employs TRBV18 and TRBJ2-6; D unclear. The germline V gene has CDR1 KGHSH and CDR2 LQKENI. The CDR3 has 16 residues. V lost 4 bases and J 0 bases, leaving 10 bases between the germline ends. CDR3 in amino acids: CASSRNSLSGANVLTF. CDR3 DNA sequence: TGTGCCAGCTCACGTAACAGCCTCTCTGGGGCCAACGTCCTGACTTTC.

The chain couples TRBV5-1 to TRBJ1-1; no reliable D call. V lost 0 bases and J 1 base, leaving 10 bases between the germline ends. Germline V lookup: CDR1 SGHRS, CDR2 YFSETQ. CDR3 length: 15 residues. CDR3: CASSLVQVQNTEAFF. The CDR3 nucleotides read TGCGCCAGCAGCTTGGTGCAGGTTCAGAACACTGAAGCTTTCTTT.

The chain employs TRBV21-1 and TRBJ1-1; the table's D gene call, TRBD1, was not cross checked with the DNA. TRBV21-1 is tagged as a pseudogene. The CDR3 has 13 amino acids. The DNA of the CDR3 is TGTGCCAGCACCCAAGGGGCAATCCCTGAAGCTTTCTTT. Its protein is CASTQGAIPEAFF.

The V call is TRBV3-1 (or the pseudogene TRBV3-2), the J call TRBJ2-3; D perhaps matches TRBD2 (6 bases). Germline V CDR1 and CDR2: LGHDT, YNNKEL (reference sequence). The CDR3 consists of 16 residues. V was trimmed by 1 base and J by 1 base, leaving 12 bases between them. The CDR3 spells CASSQGGGGGTDTQYF. The CDR3, as DNA: TGTGCCAGCAGCCAAGGAGGTGGCGGGGGCACAGATACGCAGTATTTT.

The J gene is TRBJ2-1, the V gene TRBV24-1, with a possible D match to TRBD1 (5 bases). CDR1 and CDR2 from the germline V gene are KGHDR and SFDVKD. The CDR3 is made up of 15 amino acids. Trimming stripped 3 bases from V and 4 bases from J, with 12 bases between. The CDR3 here is CATSDPLDKYNEQFF. As DNA, the CDR3 is TGTGCCACCAGTGATCCGCTGGACAAGTACAATGAGCAGTTCTTC.

The chain has TRBV5-6 and TRBJ1-2; 7 nucleotides match TRBD1. CDR1 is SGHDT and CDR2 is YYEEEE in the germline V gene. This CDR3 has 15 amino acids. V dropped 0 bases and J dropped 3; count of bases not matched to a gene: 5. CDR3: CASSLGQGKDYGYTF. CDR3 nucleotides: TGTGCCAGCAGCTTGGGACAGGGCAAGGACTATGGCTACACCTTC. Complete variable domain (other parts from reference TRBV5-6 and TRBJ1-2): DAGVTQSPTHLIKTRGQQVTLRCSPKSGHDTVSWYQQALGQGPQFIFQYYEEEERQRGNFPDRFSGHQFPNYSSELNVNALLLGDSALYLCASSLGQGKDYGYTFGSGTRLTVV.